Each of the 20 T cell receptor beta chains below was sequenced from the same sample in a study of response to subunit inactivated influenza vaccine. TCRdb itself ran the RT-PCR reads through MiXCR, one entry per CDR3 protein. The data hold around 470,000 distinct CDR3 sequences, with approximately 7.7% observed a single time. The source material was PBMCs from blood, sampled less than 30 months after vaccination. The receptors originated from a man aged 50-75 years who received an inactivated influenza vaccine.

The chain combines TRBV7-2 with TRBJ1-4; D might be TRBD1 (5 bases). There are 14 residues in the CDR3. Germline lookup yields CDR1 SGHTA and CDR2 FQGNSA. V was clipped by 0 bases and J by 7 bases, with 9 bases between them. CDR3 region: CASSLAAGGEKLFF. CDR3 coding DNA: TGTGCCAGCAGCTTAGCGGCGGGGGGTGAAAAACTGTTTTTT.

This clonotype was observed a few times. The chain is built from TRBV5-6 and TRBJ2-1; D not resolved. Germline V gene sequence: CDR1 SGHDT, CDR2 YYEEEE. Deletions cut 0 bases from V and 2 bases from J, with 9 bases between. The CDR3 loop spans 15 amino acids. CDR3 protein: CASSLGPTAYNEQFF. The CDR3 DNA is TGTGCCAGCAGCTTGGGGCCGACGGCCTACAATGAGCAGTTCTTC.

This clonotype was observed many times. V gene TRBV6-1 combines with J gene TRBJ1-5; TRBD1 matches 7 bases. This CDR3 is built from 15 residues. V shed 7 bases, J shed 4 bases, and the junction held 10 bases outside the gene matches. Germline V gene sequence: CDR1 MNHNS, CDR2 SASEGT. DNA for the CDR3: TGTGCCAGCACCGAAGGGCAGGGGGTTAATCAGCCCCAGCATTTT. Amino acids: CASTEGQGVNQPQHF.

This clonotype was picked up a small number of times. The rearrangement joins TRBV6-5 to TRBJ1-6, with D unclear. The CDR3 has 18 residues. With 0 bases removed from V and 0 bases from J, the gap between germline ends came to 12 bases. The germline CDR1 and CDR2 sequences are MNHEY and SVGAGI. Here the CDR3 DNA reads TGTGCCAGCAGTTACTCGGCAGCCACGAGCTCCTATAATTCACCCCTCCACTTT. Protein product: CASSYSAATSSYNSPLHF.

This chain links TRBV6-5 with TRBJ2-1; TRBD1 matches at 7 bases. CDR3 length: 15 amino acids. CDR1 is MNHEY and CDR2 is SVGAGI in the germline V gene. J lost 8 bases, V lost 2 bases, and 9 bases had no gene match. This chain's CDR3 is CASSYDDRVMDEQFF. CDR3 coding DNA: TGTGCCAGCAGTTACGATGACAGGGTGATGGATGAGCAGTTCTTC.

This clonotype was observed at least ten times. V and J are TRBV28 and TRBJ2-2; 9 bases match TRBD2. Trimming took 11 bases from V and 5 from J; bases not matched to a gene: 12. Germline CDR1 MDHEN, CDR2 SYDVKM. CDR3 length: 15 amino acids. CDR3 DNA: TGTGCCGTCCGACCCGCGGGAGGGGGGACCGGGGAGCTGTTTTTT. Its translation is CAVRPAGGGTGELFF.

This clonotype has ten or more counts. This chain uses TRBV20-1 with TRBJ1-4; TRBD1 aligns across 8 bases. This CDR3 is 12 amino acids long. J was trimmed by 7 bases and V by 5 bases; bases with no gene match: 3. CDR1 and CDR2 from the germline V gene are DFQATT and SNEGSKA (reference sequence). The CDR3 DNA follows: TGCAGTGCTCGGACAGGGATTGAAAAACTGTTTTTT. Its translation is CSARTGIEKLFF.

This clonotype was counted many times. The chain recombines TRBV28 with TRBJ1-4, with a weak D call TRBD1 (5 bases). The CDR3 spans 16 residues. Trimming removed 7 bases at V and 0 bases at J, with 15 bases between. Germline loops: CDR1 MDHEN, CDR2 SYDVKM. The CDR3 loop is CASNPPGGTTNEKLFF. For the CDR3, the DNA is TGTGCCAGCAACCCGCCGGGGGGGACAACTAATGAAAAACTGTTTTTT.

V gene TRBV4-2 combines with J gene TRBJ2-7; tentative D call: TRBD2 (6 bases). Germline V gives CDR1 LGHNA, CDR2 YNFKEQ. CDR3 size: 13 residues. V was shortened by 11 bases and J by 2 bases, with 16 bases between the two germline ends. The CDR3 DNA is TGTGCCTCCACGCGGGATGGTCCCTACGAGCAGTACTTC. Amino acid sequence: CASTRDGPYEQYF.

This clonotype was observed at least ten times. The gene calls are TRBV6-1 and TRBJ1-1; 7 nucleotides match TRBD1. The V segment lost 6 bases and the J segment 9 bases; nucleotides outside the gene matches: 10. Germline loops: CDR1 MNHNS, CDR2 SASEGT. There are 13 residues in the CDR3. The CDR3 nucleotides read TGTGCCAGCAGCCAAGACAGGGCGGGGAAAGCTTTCTTT. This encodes CASSQDRAGKAFF.

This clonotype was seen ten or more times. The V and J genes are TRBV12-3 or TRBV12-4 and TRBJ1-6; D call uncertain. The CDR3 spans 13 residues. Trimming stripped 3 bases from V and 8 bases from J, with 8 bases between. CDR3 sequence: CASSFKADSPLHF. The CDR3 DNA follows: TGTGCCAGCAGTTTTAAGGCGGATTCACCCCTCCACTTT.

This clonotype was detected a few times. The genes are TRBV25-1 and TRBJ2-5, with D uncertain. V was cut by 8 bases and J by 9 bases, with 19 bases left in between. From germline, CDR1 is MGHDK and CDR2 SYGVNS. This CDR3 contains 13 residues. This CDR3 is CASGSSTQRPQYF. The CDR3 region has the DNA TGTGCCAGCGGATCTAGTACCCAGAGACCCCAGTACTTC.

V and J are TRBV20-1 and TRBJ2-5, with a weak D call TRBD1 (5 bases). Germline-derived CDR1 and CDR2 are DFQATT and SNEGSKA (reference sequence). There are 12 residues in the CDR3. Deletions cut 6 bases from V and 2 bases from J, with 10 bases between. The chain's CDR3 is CSARVRQETQYF. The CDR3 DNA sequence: TGCAGTGCCAGGGTCAGACAAGAGACCCAGTACTTC.

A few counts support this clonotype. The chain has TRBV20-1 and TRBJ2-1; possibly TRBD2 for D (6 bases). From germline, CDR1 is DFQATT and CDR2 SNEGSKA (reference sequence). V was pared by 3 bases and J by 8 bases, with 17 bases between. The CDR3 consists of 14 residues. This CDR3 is CSASSGTWVHEQFF. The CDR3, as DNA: TGCAGTGCTAGTTCCGGGACTTGGGTTCATGAGCAGTTCTTC.

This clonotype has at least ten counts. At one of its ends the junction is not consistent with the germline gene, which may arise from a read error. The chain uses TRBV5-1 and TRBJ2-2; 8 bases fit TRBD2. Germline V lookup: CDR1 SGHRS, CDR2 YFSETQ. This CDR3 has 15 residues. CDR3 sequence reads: CASSWSSGDTGELFF. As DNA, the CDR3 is TGCGCCAGCAGCTGGAGTAGCGGGGATACCGGAGAGCTGTTTTTT.

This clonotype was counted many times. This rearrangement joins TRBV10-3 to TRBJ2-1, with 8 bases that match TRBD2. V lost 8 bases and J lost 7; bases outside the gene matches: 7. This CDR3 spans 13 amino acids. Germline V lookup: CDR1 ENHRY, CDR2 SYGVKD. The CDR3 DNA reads TGTGCCATCCAAGGACTAGCAACGAATGAGCAGTTCTTC. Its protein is CAIQGLATNEQFF.

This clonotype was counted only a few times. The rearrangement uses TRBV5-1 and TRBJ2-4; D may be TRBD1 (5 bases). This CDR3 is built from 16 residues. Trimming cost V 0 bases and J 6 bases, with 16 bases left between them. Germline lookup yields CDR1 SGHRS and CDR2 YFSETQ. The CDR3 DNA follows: TGCGCCAGCAGCTTGGCCTCGACAGCCCGAGGAAACATTCAGTACTTC. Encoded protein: CASSLASTARGNIQYF.

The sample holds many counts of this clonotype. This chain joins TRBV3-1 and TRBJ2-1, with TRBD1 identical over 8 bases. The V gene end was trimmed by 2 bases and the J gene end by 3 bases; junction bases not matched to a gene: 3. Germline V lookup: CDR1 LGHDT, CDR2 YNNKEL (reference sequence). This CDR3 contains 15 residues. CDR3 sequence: CASSQNRGNYNEQFF. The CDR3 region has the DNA TGTGCCAGCAGCCAAAACAGGGGGAACTACAATGAGCAGTTCTTC.

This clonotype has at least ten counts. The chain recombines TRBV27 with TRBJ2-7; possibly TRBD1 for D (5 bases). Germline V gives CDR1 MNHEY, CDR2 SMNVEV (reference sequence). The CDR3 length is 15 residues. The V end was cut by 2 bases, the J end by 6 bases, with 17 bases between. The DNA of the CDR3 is TGTGCCAGCAGTTTAAGAAGGGGCATCAGCTCCGAGCAGTACTTC. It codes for CASSLRRGISSEQYF.

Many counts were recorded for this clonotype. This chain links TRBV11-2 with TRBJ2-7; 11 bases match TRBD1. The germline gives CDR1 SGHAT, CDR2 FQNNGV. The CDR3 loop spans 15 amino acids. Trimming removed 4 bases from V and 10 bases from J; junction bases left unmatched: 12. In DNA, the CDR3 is TGTGCCAGCAGCTACGGACAGGGGGCGTTACAGGGACAGTACTTC. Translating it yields CASSYGQGALQGQYF.